The source of this TCR beta chain is a study of blood T cell repertoires in COVID-19. Background on the study: Both acute and convalescent COVID-19 samples were obtained from the United States, Italy and Spain. The analysed material was cDNA or gDNA that came from T cells, B-cell-depleted T cells, or PBMCs.

CDR1 MGHRA and CDR2 YSYEKL come from the germline V gene. The CDR3 consists of 13 residues. The germline V and J ends were trimmed by 5 bases and 5 bases, with 10 bases remaining between them. In the study's own analysis: Amplification of reference gene primers provided the estimated nucleated cell counts. TCRdb's copy holds only in-frame clones and misses some; the assay was immunoSEQ multiplex PCR. Clone size and V and J calls were adopted from that table, with D and trimming inferred from the DNA. Found here are fewer than 55,000 clones, approximately 80% of them singletons; the top ten hold about 20%. One Seattle source followed patients from active infection through their disease course.

The specimen was peripheral blood. The rearrangement uses TRBV4-1 and TRBJ1-5; D not resolved. This clonotype was sampled from a woman older than 75 with COVID-19, enrolled during active disease. CDR3 loop: CASSSSSDQPQHF. CDR3 nucleotide sequence: TGCGCCAGCAGCTCAAGTTCGGATCAGCCCCAGCATTTT.